This T cell receptor beta chain stems from a study of identical twins. This clonotype was detected a few times. The CDR3 has 16 amino acids. The V gene's germline CDR1 is MGHDK and CDR2 SYGVNS. V was clipped by 3 bases and J by 2 bases, with 17 bases between them. Each CDR3 protein gets one entry after TCRdb re-called the 5' RACE reads with MiXCR. The sample has a few hundred thousand distinct CDR3 sequences, 12% seen once. This sample also appeared in a second study, on yellow fever vaccine responses in identical twins.

Sequenced sample: memory (CD45RO+) T cells sorted from blood. The V gene is TRBV25-1, the J gene TRBJ2-7, with D maybe TRBD2 (6 bases). This clonotype originated in a woman under 30 in good health. CDR3 protein: CASSDPGLNDTYEQYF. CDR3 sequence (DNA): TGTGCCAGCAGTGACCCTGGACTAAACGACACCTACGAGCAGTACTTC.